This T cell receptor (beta chain) was profiled in a study of blood T cell repertoires in COVID-19. Background on the study: The United States, Italy and Spain supplied acute and convalescent COVID-19 samples. Sample material is recorded as cDNA or gDNA derived from T cells, B-cell-depleted T cells, or PBMCs.

Study processing details: For nucleated cells, counts were estimated from reference gene primer amplification. This table comes from immunoSEQ multiplex PCR, and its TCRdb copy is limited to in-frame clones, with some not included. The DNA was the basis for D and trimming; V, J and clone size are from that table. This repertoire shows 43,000 or so clones, 80% to 85% found once; its top ten account for 6.5% to 9%. The CDR3 has 15 residues. With 6 bases clipped from V and 0 bases from J, the junction kept 3 bases outside the gene matches. Germline assignment: CDR1 MNHEY and CDR2 SVGAGI. Sample: peripheral blood. J is TRBJ2-1 and V is TRBV6-5, with 9 bases lining up with TRBD2. This clonotype originated in a man aged 55 to 70 with active COVID-19. CDR3 DNA sequence: TGTGCCAGCAGAACAGCGGGGGGCTCCTACAATGAGCAGTTCTTC. Its protein product is CASRTAGGSYNEQFF.